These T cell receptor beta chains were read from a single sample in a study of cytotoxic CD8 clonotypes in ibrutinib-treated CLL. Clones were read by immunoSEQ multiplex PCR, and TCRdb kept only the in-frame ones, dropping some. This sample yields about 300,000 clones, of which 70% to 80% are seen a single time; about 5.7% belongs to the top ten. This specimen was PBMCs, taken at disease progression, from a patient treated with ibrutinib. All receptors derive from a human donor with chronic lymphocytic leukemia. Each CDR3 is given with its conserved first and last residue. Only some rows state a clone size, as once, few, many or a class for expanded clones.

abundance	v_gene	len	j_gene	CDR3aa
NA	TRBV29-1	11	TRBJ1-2	CSAATVYGYTF
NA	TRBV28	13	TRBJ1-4	CASSLGGREKLFF
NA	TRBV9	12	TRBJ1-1	CASSALGDDAFF
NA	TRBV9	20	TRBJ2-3	CASSVVPSGVRSGYTDTQYF
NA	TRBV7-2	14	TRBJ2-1	CASSLVTGDNEQFF
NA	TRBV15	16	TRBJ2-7	CATSRDQAGSSYEQYF
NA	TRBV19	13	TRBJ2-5	CASSIDLSGTQYF
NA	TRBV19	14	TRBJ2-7	CASSIAGQIYEQYF
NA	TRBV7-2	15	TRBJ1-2	CASSLVAGANYGYTF
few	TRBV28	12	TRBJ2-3	CASSLMPDTQYF
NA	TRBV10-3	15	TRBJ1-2	CAISESVPSNYGYTF
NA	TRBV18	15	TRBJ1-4	CASSPQGAANEKLFF
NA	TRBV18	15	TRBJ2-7	CASSPRLAGTYEQYF
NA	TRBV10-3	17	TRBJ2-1	CAISDYVGVGRPNEQFF
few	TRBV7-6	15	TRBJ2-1	CASKRGTSDGWEQFF
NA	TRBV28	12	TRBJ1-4	CATDTWGEKLFF
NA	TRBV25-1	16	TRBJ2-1	CASSRAGGISYNEQFF
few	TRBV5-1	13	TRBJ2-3	CASSLLNTDTQYF
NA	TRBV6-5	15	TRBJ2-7	CASRMGGGGFYEQYF
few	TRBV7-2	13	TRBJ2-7	CASSLGVFYEQYF
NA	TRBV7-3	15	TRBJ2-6	CASSLGQTGANVLTF
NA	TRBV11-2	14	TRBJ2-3	CASSFSDRGYTQYF
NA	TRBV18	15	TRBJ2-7	CASSRKGQGWPEQYF
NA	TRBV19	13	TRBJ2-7	CASSIDQAYEQYF
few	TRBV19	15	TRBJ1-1	CASSMAAAQNTEAFF
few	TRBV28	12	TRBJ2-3	CASSLPTDTQYF
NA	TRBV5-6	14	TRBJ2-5	CASSLDRAGETQYF
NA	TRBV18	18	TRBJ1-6	CASSPGTGIYRGNSPLHF
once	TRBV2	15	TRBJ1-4	CASSPDVATNEKLFF
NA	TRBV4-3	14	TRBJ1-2	CASSRGPSNYGYTF
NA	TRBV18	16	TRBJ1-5	CASSPETVWGHRPQHF
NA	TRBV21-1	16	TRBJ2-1	CASSKVRREGVVEQFF
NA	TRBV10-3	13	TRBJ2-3	CAIRLLGTDTQYF
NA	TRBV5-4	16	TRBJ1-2	CASSPRGQTVHYGYTF
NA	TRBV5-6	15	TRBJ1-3	CASSLGEASGNTIYF
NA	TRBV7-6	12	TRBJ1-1	CASSQSGAEAFF
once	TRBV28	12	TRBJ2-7	CASSLSLYEQYF
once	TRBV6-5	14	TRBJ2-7	CASRVAGGLDEQYF
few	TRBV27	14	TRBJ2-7	CASATSGRRYEQYF
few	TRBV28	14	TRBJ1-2	CASSRPRPNYGYTF
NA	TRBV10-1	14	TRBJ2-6	CASSAGPGANVLTF
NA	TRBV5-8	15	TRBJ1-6	CASSLDGQFGSPLHF
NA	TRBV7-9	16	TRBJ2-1	CASSLGTGDLHNEQFF
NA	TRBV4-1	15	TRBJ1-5	CASSQMDRDNQPQHF
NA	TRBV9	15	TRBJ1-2	CASSVDQAGTYGYTF
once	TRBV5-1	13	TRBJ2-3	CASSTGLGDTQYF
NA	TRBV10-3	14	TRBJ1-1	CAISDRGLNTEAFF
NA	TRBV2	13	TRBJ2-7	CASNRDNTYEQYF
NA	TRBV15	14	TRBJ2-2	CATSRDHRAGELFF
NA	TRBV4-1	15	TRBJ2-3	CASSQDSGAADTQYF
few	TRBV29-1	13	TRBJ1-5	CSVKQNSNQPQHF
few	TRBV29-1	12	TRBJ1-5	CSVAGTDQPQHF
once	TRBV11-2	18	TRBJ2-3	CASSSPAGGPTSTDTQYF
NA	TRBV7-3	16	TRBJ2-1	CASSLVAGGPYNEQFF
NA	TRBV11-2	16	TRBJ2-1	CASRNDRGLWYNEQFF
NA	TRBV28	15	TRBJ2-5	CASSTGTTHQETQYF